The clone carrying this T cell receptor beta chain was seen at least ten times. Its antigen is unknown. This record belongs to a study of regulatory T cells in long-lasting Graves disease. About the study: Freshly diagnosed Graves' patients had used antithyroid drugs for under 3 months.

Time point described: newly diagnosed GD, antithyroid drugs for less than 3 months. With RNA extracted from PBMCs as input, the TCR library was made. Patients came from an endocrinology department in Xi'an, China. Study-level results: Gene preferences differed: TRBV28, TRBJ1-2, TRBJ2-5 in persistent cases.

The germline V gene has CDR1 MDHEN and CDR2 SYDVKM. The CDR3 length is 15 residues. Trimming took 2 bases from V and 7 from J, leaving 15 bases between them. Assembly of TCR beta libraries relied on iRepertoire HTBI primers together with Arm-PCR of CDR3 regions. TCRdb processed the multiplex PCR reads anew with MiXCR; each CDR3 protein has one entry. In the table there are a few hundred thousand distinct CDR3 sequences, roughly 17% of which are singletons. This sample also belongs to another study, concerning T cells in Graves' hyperthyroidism and ophthalmopathy. That work adds: Among thyroid clonotypes expanded above 0.001, most also appeared in blood.

This specimen was peripheral blood mononuclear cells (PBMCs), taken at new diagnosis, from a patient treated with antithyroid drugs. This clonotype originated in a man aged 35 to 55 with Graves disease. The rearrangement joins TRBV28 to TRBJ1-5; TRBD1 is a possible D gene (5 bases). The CDR3 sequence: CASSLVMGLGQPQHF. For the CDR3, the DNA is TGTGCCAGCAGTTTAGTGATGGGGCTAGGGCAGCCCCAGCATTTT.